This TCR beta chain was recovered during a study of blood T cells in healthy people across ages (dated by TCRdb to 2015 to 2017). General notes on the study: Template switching captured roughly one uniquely barcoded TCR beta cDNA molecule per two T cells in model experiments. To track age-related changes in TCR beta repertoire diversity, the study relied on deep sequencing normalized with unique cDNA molecular identifiers. The donors were divided into four age groups: young (average roughly 17 years), middle-aged (approximately 39), aged (approximately 62) and long-lived (more than 75). For two donors (one aged 18 to 30 and one aged 80 or older), the study analyzed two additional independent replicas of 1 million unique cDNA reads from the same blood draw. What the research found in general, with its limitations: Estimates of total diversity based on one million sequenced T cells were considered lower bounds and underestimates. Compared with the aged group, the long-lived group had more naive CD4+ T cells, fewer expanded clones and increased TCR diversity, suggesting age selection. The CMV infection status of donors was not known, potentially confounding age-related changes in expanded clonotypes. The percentage of naive T cells measured by flow cytometry correlated strongly with observed TCR beta diversity. Because profiling used bulk unsorted PBMCs, naive and antigen-experienced compartments could not be compared conclusively. Observed TCR beta diversity per million T cells fell roughly linearly with age, and a significant reduction was already apparent by age roughly 40.

Systemically healthy Caucasian individuals from Russia, some 38 in total and aged roughly 6 to 100 years, were included as donors. About 10 milliliters of peripheral blood were drawn from each donor into EDTA-treated Vacutainer tubes. Ficoll-Paque density-gradient centrifugation was used to isolate PBMCs, with at least 7 million obtained per sample. Trizol reagent was used to extract total RNA from the PBMCs, yielding at least 6 micrograms per sample. Naive CD45RAhigh/CD27high T cell percentages were measured by flow cytometry on a PBMC aliquot from every donor. Library preparation was by 5' RACE. The sequencer listed for this sample is Illumina HiSeq 2500. A second PCR of roughly 6 to 11 cycles was run with a J-beta primer mix and a sample-barcoded 5' primer. A unique molecular identifier was introduced onto each TCR beta cDNA molecule by a template-switch 5' adaptor carrying 12 random nucleotides. Each sample yielded at least 3 million CDR3-containing paired-end reads. First-strand cDNA was synthesized from all RNA with the Mint cDNA synthesis kit, primed by a TRBC-specific oligonucleotide. Following uracil-DNA glycosylase treatment, a first 18-cycle PCR with universal primers M1SS and BC2_uni_R was performed on all cDNA. Per the original workflow: Each sample was normalized by randomly selecting 1 million high-quality reads, each carrying a distinct molecular identifier. Instead of being binned into consensus sequences, reads with shared molecular identifiers were discarded. MiTCR, set to a Q25 quality threshold and the strictest error-elimination algorithm, was used for CDR3 identification, clonotype clustering and error correction. A nonparametric unseen species model using Euler transformation provided a lower-bound estimate of total TCR beta diversity. TCRdb trimmed the raw reads at Q25, called clones with MiXCR and kept productive beta chains. One record per CDR3 amino acid sequence lists the most common genes and DNA. V and J calls and clone size were set by TCRdb, not the authors. Present in this sample are more than 1,000,000 distinct CDR3 sequences, approximately 26% of which were seen just once. The ten largest clones take up around 0.7% of the sample.

Germline trimming: 6 bases from V, 4 bases from J; junction bases outside gene matches: 5. The CDR3 spans 14 residues, from the cysteine through the phenylalanine. The retained sequence is limited to the CDR3, 42 bases, with the frame set at the first base. With respect to this clonotype: The specificity of this receptor is unknown. Per-base qualities were not stored, and no clone one base away is much larger.

The sample was also linked to a second study, of T cells of mothers and their children. The second study's paper adds: Nine systemically healthy Caucasian individuals, comprising three mothers and their six children, were included as donors. cDNA synthesis used all of the extracted RNA, with around 1.5 ug of RNA in each 15 ul reaction. In the second PCR, sample barcodes and 2-4 random nucleotides were introduced via the M1S primer. Over 8 million TCR beta CDR3 reads were obtained for each mother, and around 2.7 million reads were obtained for each child. Thymic selection shapes the output of TCR recombination in a similar way in related and unrelated pairs, and inherited differences have a minor effect. Normalized repertoire overlap in related mother-child pairs was always slightly higher than in unrelated mother-child pairs, but the difference was never significant. With a sensitivity of about 100 clones per million clonotypes, no persistent microchimeric T cell clones were detected. The study used deep NGS to compare TCR beta repertoires of mothers and children, seeking features distinguishing related mother-child pairs from unrelated individuals. Mothers averaged approximately 40 +/- 4 years of age and children averaged approximately 12 +/- 4 years. After adapter ligation with NEBNext reagents, the libraries were sequenced on Illumina HiSeq 2000 with 100+100 nt paired-end reads. To prevent cross-contamination, the mother and child libraries were prepared a month apart and were sequenced in separate runs. For each donor, somewhere between about 450,000 and 2,200,000 distinct TCR beta clonotypes were identified. Naive TCR beta clonotypes were estimated from low-frequency clonotypes matched to each donor's FACS-determined naive share, without sorting.

The TCR originated in a girl aged 2-10 years in good health. The receptor chain draws on TRBV12-3 or TRBV12-4 and TRBJ2-5, and 10 bases in between align with TRBD2. The sample taken for sequencing was blood. The CDR3 loop reads CASRRGLAPETQYF. The sequenced DNA is TGTGCCAGCAGGAGGGGACTAGCGCCAGAGACCCAGTACTTC.